The entry below gives a single T cell receptor beta chain sequence along with its context. This specimen comes from a study of blood T cell repertoires in COVID-19. Study-wide background: Samples of COVID-19 (acute and convalescent) were obtained from the United States, Italy and Spain. Sample material is recorded as cDNA or gDNA derived from T cells, B-cell-depleted T cells, or PBMCs.

In the original processing: Researchers report that nucleated cell counts were estimated from reference gene primer amplification. Clones were read by immunoSEQ multiplex PCR, and TCRdb kept only the in-frame ones, dropping some. That table is the source of V, J and clone size, and D and trimming were worked out from the DNA. The sample contains some 320,000 clones, around 87% of which appear only once. The CDR3 runs 15 residues. Per germline, CDR1 MDHEN and CDR2 SYDVKM. The V and J ends lost 11 bases and 5 bases respectively, with 22 bases between them. The TCR sequence derives from a woman aged 45-59 years who had recovered from COVID-19. Sequenced material: peripheral blood. The chain recombines TRBV28 with TRBJ1-5; D is perhaps TRBD1 (5 bases). The CDR3 reads CASMDRTNLYQPQHF. The CDR3 region has the DNA TGTGCCTCAATGGACCGGACAAATCTTTATCAGCCCCAGCATTTT.